Here is one T cell receptor beta chain with its context. Its target is not known. The data belong to a study of monozygotic twins with inflammatory bowel disease. Overall study findings and caveats: Compared with healthy co-twins, IBD patients showed reduced TCRbeta repertoire diversity by inverse Simpson.

The CDR3 is 13 residues long. Germline loops: CDR1 DFQATT, CDR2 SNEGSKA (reference sequence). TCRdb re-called the 5' RACE reads, yielding one record per CDR3 amino acid sequence without DNA. The table lists nearly 450,000 distinct CDR3 sequences. The sequencing sample was made of blood. The origin of this receptor is a human donor with ulcerative colitis or Crohn's disease, or a healthy co-twin of an affected twin (not recorded which). This chain joins TRBV20-1 and TRBJ1-1; TCRdb's D call, TRBD1, is unchecked because there is no DNA. The CDR3 protein is CSASFGQLFVAFF.